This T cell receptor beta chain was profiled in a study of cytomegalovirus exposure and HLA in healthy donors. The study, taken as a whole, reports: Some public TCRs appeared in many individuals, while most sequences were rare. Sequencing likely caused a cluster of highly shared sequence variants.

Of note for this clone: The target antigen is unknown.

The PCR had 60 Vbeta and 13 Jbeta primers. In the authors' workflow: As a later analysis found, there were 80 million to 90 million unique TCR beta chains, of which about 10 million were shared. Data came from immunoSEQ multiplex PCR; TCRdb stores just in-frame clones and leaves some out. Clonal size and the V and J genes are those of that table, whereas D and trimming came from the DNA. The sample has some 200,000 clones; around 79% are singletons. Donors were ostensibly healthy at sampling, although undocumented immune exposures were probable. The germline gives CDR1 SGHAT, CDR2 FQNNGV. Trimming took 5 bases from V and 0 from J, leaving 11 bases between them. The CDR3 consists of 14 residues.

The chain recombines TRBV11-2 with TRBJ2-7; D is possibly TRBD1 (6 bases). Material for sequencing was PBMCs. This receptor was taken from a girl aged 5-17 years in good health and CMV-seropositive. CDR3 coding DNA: TGTGCCAGCAGCCACCGGGACAACTCCTACGAGCAGTACTTC. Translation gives CASSHRDNSYEQYF.